This TCR beta chain stems from a study of T cells in Graves' hyperthyroidism and ophthalmopathy. Study findings and constraints: Among clonotypes expanded in thyroid above 0.001, most were also found in blood.

It was uncontrolled infection, other autoimmune disease, pregnancy or lactation that excluded patients. For this clonotype: Its antigen remains unidentified.

The V gene's germline CDR1 is MNHNS and CDR2 SASEGT. The CDR3 length is 12 residues. V dropped 5 bases and J dropped 15 bases, with 14 bases sitting between them. Researchers amplified the TCR beta CDR3 regions from RNA transcripts. When the TCR CDR3 underwent first-round RT-PCR, the HTBI primer set was used. TCRdb independently ran MiXCR on the multiplex PCR reads; one entry per CDR3 protein. This table has about 500,000 distinct CDR3 sequences, about 16% appearing once. This TCR came from a woman in her 30s with Graves' ophthalmopathy. The rearrangement uses TRBV6-1 and TRBJ1-6; D is unresolved. Source material: blood. CDR3 nucleotide sequence: TGTGCCAGCAGTCCGGGCCCGCGGCGCCTCCACTTT. Amino acids: CASSPGPRRLHF.